This is a list of T cell receptor beta chains from one sample in a study of molecular identifiers for immune sequencing clone quantification. Each CDR3 protein gets one entry after TCRdb re-called the PCR reads with MiXCR. Here the sample spans tens of thousands of distinct CDR3 sequences, around 21% being singletons. Sequences were obtained from naive CD8+ T cells from blood, with Jurkat cell RNA spiked in. These receptors were taken from a human donor in good health. Some libraries in this study had Jurkat cell RNA spiked in. Each CDR3 is given with its conserved first and last residue. A D gene is named only where the DNA matches it firmly. Expanded clones are given a class, and other clones once, few, many or no size at all.

D gene: NA; J gene: TRBJ2-3; clone size: many; V gene: TRBV6-2/TRBV6-3; CDR3 protein: CASSFGDSLPTTHTDTQYF; CDR3 DNA: TGTGCCAGCAGTTTCGGTGACAGCCTACCCACAACACACACAGATACGCAGTATTTT
D gene: TRBD1; J gene: TRBJ2-7; clone size: many; V gene: TRBV6-5; CDR3 protein: CASSPGTGASYEQYF; CDR3 DNA: TGTGCCAGCAGTCCCGGGACAGGTGCGAGCTACGAGCAGTACTTC
D gene: TRBD1; J gene: TRBJ2-7; clone size: many; V gene: TRBV7-9; CDR3 protein: CASHRGLGEQYF; CDR3 DNA: TGTGCCAGCCACAGGGGGCTAGGCGAGCAGTACTTC
D gene: NA; J gene: TRBJ1-1; clone size: once; V gene: TRBV29-1; CDR3 protein: CSVHWNTEAFF; CDR3 DNA: TGCAGCGTTCACTGGAACACTGAAGCTTTCTTT
D gene: NA; J gene: TRBJ2-3; clone size: many; V gene: TRBV7-9; CDR3 protein: CASSLTLGSGSTDTQYF; CDR3 DNA: TGTGCCAGCAGCTTAACCCTAGGGAGCGGTAGCACAGATACGCAGTATTTT
D gene: NA; J gene: TRBJ2-7; clone size: many; V gene: TRBV24-1; CDR3 protein: CATSDPTSYEQYF; CDR3 DNA: TGTGCCACCAGTGATCCAACCTCCTACGAGCAGTACTTC
D gene: NA; J gene: TRBJ2-2; clone size: many; V gene: TRBV5-1; CDR3 protein: CASSWDTYTGELFF; CDR3 DNA: TGCGCCAGCAGCTGGGACACGTACACCGGGGAGCTGTTTTTT
D gene: NA; J gene: TRBJ2-5; clone size: NA; V gene: TRBV6-2/TRBV6-3; CDR3 protein: CASSSSRTHETLYF; CDR3 DNA: TGTGCCAGCAGTTCGTCCAGAACCCACGAGACCCTGTACTTC
D gene: NA; J gene: TRBJ2-7; clone size: many; V gene: TRBV20-1; CDR3 protein: CSARDWAGSYEQYF; CDR3 DNA: TGCAGTGCTAGAGATTGGGCAGGGTCCTACGAGCAGTACTTC
D gene: TRBD1; J gene: TRBJ1-1; clone size: many; V gene: TRBV27; CDR3 protein: CASSLGTGVLGTEAFF; CDR3 DNA: TGTGCCAGCAGTTTAGGGACAGGGGTTCTTGGCACTGAAGCTTTCTTT
D gene: NA; J gene: TRBJ1-1; clone size: many; V gene: TRBV10-2; CDR3 protein: CASSEGDLTFF; CDR3 DNA: TGCGCCAGCAGTGAAGGCGATCTGACTTTCTTT
D gene: NA; J gene: TRBJ2-5; clone size: many; V gene: TRBV19; CDR3 protein: CASSITSVKGKTQYF; CDR3 DNA: TGTGCCAGTAGTATAACCTCCGTGAAAGGAAAGACCCAGTACTTC
D gene: TRBD1; J gene: TRBJ2-3; clone size: many; V gene: TRBV28; CDR3 protein: CASSLSRTGLAQYF; CDR3 DNA: TGTGCCAGCAGTTTATCCCGGACAGGGCTGGCGCAGTATTTT
D gene: TRBD2; J gene: TRBJ2-5; clone size: many; V gene: TRBV7-8; CDR3 protein: CASSVTSGGSQETQYF; CDR3 DNA: TGTGCCAGCAGCGTGACTAGCGGGGGAAGTCAAGAGACCCAGTACTTC
D gene: TRBD2; J gene: TRBJ2-7; clone size: few; V gene: TRBV7-9; CDR3 protein: CASSPTSYLYEQYF; CDR3 DNA: TGTGCCAGCAGCCCGACTAGCTACCTCTACGAGCAGTACTTC
D gene: NA; J gene: TRBJ2-1; clone size: NA; V gene: TRBV13; CDR3 protein: CASSLVGIEQFF; CDR3 DNA: TGTGCCAGCAGCTTAGTGGGCATTGAGCAGTTCTTC
D gene: TRBD1; J gene: TRBJ2-7; clone size: many; V gene: TRBV6-2/TRBV6-3; CDR3 protein: CASTDREEQYF; CDR3 DNA: TGTGCCAGCACCGACAGGGAGGAGCAGTACTTC
D gene: NA; J gene: TRBJ1-1; clone size: many; V gene: TRBV23-1; CDR3 protein: CASSLDSGKAFF; CDR3 DNA: TGCGCCAGCAGTCTAGACAGCGGTAAAGCTTTCTTT
D gene: NA; J gene: TRBJ2-3; clone size: few; V gene: TRBV7-9; CDR3 protein: CASNFGLRANTQYF; CDR3 DNA: TGTGCCAGCAACTTCGGCCTTCGAGCGAATACGCAGTATTTT
D gene: TRBD1; J gene: TRBJ2-2; clone size: many; V gene: TRBV29-1; CDR3 protein: CSVEGWGQGQAGELFF; CDR3 DNA: TGCAGCGTTGAAGGTTGGGGACAGGGGCAAGCCGGGGAGCTGTTTTTT
D gene: TRBD2; J gene: TRBJ2-3; clone size: many; V gene: TRBV20-1; CDR3 protein: CSARSSGRPDTQYF; CDR3 DNA: TGCAGTGCTAGATCTAGCGGGAGGCCAGATACGCAGTATTTT
D gene: NA; J gene: TRBJ2-7; clone size: NA; V gene: TRBV28; CDR3 protein: CASSLGGEVGGFSSYEQYF; CDR3 DNA: TGTGCCAGCAGTCTAGGCGGGGAGGTAGGGGGGTTTAGCTCCTACGAGCAGTACTTC
D gene: NA; J gene: TRBJ2-1; clone size: many; V gene: TRBV6-2/TRBV6-3; CDR3 protein: CASSYAREQFF; CDR3 DNA: TGTGCCAGCAGTTACGCGAGGGAGCAGTTCTTC
D gene: NA; J gene: TRBJ1-1; clone size: many; V gene: TRBV4-1; CDR3 protein: CASTPPGNTEAFF; CDR3 DNA: TGCGCCAGCACCCCTCCCGGAAACACTGAAGCTTTCTTT
D gene: NA; J gene: TRBJ1-5; clone size: many; V gene: TRBV28; CDR3 protein: CASSGDTHSNQPQHF; CDR3 DNA: TGTGCCAGCAGTGGGGACACTCATAGCAATCAGCCCCAGCATTTT
D gene: NA; J gene: TRBJ2-5; clone size: NA; V gene: TRBV3-1; CDR3 protein: CASSQFLETETQYF; CDR3 DNA: TGTGCCAGCAGCCAATTTCTGGAGACGGAGACCCAGTACTTC
D gene: NA; J gene: TRBJ2-3; clone size: many; V gene: TRBV9; CDR3 protein: CASTVGGGTDTQYF; CDR3 DNA: TGTGCCAGCACCGTCGGCGGAGGCACAGATACGCAGTATTTT